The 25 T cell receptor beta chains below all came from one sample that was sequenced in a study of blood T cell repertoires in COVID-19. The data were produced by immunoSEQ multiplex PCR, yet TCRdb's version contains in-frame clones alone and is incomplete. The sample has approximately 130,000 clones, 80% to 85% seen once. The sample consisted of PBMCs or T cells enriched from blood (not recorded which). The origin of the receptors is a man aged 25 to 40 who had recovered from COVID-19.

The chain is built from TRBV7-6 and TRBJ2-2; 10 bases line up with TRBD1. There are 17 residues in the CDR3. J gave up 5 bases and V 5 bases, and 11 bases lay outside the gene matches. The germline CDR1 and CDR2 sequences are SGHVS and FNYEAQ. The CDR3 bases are TGTGCCAGCAGCAGTGGACCCCGGGACAGGGGAACCGGGGAGCTGTTTTTT. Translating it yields CASSSGPRDRGTGELFF. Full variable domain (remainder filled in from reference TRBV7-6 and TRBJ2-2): GAGVSQSPRYKVTKRGQDVALRCDPISGHVSLYWYRQALGQGPEFLTYFNYEAQQDKSGLPNDRFSAERPEGSISTLTIQRTEQRDSAMYRCASSSGPRDRGTGELFFGEGSRLTVL.

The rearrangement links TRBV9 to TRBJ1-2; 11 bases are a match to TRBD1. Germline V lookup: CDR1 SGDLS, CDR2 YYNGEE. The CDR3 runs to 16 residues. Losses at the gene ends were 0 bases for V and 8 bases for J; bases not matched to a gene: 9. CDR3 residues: CASSVAPGQGARGYTF. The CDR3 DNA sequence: TGTGCCAGCAGCGTAGCGCCCGGACAGGGGGCGCGGGGCTACACCTTC.

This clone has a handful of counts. The CDR3 DNA is TGCGCCAGCAGCTTGGCCGAGGCCAACACCGGGGAGCTGTTTTTT. Amino acid sequence: CASSLAEANTGELFF. V gene TRBV5-1 combines with J gene TRBJ2-2; no clear D gene. The length of the CDR3 is 15 residues. Between the trimmed V and J ends, which lost 0 bases and 2 bases, there was a span of 8 bases. Germline V gene data show CDR1 as SGHRS and CDR2 as YFSETQ.

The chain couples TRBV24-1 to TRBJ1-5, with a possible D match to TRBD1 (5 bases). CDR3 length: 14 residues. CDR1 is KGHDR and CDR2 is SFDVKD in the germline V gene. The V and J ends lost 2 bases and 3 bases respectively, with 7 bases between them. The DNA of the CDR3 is TGTGCCACCAGTGATTCAGGGTTCAATCAGCCCCAGCATTTT. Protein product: CATSDSGFNQPQHF.

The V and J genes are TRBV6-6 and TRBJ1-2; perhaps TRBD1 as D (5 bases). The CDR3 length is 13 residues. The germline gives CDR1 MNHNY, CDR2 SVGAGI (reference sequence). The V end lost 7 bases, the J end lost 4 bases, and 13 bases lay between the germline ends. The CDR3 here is CASTNRGGYGYTF. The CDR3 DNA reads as TGTGCCAGCACCAACCGGGGGGGCTATGGCTACACCTTC.

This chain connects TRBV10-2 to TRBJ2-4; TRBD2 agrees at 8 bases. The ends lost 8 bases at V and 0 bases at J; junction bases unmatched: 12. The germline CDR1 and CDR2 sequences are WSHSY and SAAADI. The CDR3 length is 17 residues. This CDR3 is CASLPGAGGGAKNIQYF. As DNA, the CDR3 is TGCGCCAGCCTGCCGGGGGCGGGAGGAGGAGCCAAAAACATTCAGTACTTC.

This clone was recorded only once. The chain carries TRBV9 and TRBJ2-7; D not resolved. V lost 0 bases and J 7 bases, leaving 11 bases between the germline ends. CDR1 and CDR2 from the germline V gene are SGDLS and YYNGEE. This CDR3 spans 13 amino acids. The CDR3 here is CASSVGLSREQYF. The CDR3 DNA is TGTGCCAGCAGCGTAGGGCTTTCTAGGGAGCAGTACTTC.

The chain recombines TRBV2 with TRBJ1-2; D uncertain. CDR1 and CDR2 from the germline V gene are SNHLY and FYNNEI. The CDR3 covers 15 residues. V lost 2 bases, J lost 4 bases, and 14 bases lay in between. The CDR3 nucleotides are TGTGCCAGCAGTGAAAGGATATGGCGGAGCTATGGCTACACCTTC. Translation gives CASSERIWRSYGYTF. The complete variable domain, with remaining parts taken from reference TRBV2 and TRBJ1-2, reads EPEVTQTPSHQVTQMGQEVILRCVPISNHLYFYWYRQILGQKVEFLVSFYNNEISEKSEIFDDQFSVERPDGSNFTLKIRSTKLEDSAMYFCASSERIWRSYGYTFGSGTRLTVV.

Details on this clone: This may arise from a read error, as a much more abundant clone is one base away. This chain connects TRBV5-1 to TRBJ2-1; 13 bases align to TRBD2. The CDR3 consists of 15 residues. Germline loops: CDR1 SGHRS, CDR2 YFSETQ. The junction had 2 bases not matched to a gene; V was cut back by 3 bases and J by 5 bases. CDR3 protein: CASSSGTSGNNEQFF. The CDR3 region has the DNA TGCGCCAGCAGCTCCGGGACTAGCGGGAACAATGAGCAGTTCTTC.

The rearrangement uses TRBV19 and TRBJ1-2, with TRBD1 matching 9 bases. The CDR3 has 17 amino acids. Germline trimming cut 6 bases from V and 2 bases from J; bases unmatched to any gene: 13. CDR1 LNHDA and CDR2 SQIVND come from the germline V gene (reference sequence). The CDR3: CASSISGTGLLNYGYTF. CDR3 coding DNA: TGTGCCAGTAGCATATCGGGGACAGGGCTTTTGAACTATGGCTACACCTTC.

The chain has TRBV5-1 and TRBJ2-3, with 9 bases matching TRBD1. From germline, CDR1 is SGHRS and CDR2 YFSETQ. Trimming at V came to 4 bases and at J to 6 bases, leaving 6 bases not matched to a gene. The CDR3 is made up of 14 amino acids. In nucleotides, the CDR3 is TGCGCCAGCAGCGTGGACAGGGGCGGGGATACGCAGTATTTT. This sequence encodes CASSVDRGGDTQYF.

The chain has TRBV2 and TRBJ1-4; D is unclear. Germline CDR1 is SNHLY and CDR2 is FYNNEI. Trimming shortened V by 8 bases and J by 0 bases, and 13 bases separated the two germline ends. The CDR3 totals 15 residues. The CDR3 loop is CASSGEFTTNEKLFF. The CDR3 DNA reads TGTGCCAGCTCCGGGGAGTTCACAACTAATGAAAAACTGTTTTTT.

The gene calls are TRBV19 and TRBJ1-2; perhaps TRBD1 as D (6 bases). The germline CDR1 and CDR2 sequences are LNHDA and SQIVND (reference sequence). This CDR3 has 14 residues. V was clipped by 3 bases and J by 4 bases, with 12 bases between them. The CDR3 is CASSIPQDSYGYTF. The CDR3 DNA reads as TGTGCCAGTAGTATCCCCCAGGACAGCTATGGCTACACCTTC.

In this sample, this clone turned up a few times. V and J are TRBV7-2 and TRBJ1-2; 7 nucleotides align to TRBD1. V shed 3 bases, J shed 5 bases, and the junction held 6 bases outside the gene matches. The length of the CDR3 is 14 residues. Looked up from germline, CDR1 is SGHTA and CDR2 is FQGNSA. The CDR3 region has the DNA TGTGCCAGCAGCTTCAGGGGGACGGGGTATGGCTACACCTTC. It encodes CASSFRGTGYGYTF.

CDR3 DNA sequence: TGTGCCAGCAGTGTCTGGTTCCATACGGGCACAGATACGCAGTATTTT. This translates into CASSVWFHTGTDTQYF. The V and J genes are TRBV6-1 and TRBJ2-3, with D hard to call. Germline CDR1 is MNHNS and CDR2 is SASEGT. The CDR3 contains 16 residues. Trimming took off 4 bases at V and 1 base at J, with 15 bases between the two ends.

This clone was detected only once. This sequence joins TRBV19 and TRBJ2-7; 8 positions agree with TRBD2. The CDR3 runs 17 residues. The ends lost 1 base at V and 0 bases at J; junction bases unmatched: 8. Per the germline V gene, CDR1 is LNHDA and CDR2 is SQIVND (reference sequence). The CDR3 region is CASSIGVQRGNSYEQYF. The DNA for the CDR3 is TGTGCCAGTAGTATAGGGGTTCAGCGGGGGAACTCCTACGAGCAGTACTTC. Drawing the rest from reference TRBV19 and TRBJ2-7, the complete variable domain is DGGITQSPKYLFRKEGQNVTLSCEQNLNHDAMYWYRQDPGQGLRLIYYSQIVNDFQKGDIAEGYSVSREKKESFPLTVTSAQKNPTAFYLCASSIGVQRGNSYEQYFGPGTRLTVT.

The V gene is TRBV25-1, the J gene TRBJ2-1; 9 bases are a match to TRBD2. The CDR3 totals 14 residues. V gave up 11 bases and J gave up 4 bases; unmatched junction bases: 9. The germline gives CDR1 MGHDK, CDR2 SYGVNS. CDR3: CAVIAGDQYNEQFF. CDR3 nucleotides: TGTGCCGTTATAGCGGGGGACCAGTACAATGAGCAGTTCTTC.

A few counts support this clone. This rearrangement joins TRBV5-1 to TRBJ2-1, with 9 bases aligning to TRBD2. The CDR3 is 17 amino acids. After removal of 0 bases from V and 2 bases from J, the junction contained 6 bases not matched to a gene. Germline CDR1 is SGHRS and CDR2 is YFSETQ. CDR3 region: CASSLAGGGRAYNEQFF. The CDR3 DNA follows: TGCGCCAGCAGCTTGGCGGGAGGCGGGAGGGCCTACAATGAGCAGTTCTTC. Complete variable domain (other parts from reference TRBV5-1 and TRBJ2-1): KAGVTQTPRYLIKTRGQQVTLSCSPISGHRSVSWYQQTPGQGLQFLFEYFSETQRNKGNFPGRFSGRQFSNSRSEMNVSTLELGDSALYLCASSLAGGGRAYNEQFFGPGTRLTVL.

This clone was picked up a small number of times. CDR3 DNA: TGCGCCAGTCGATTTGATGGTCCCAGGGGGGCCAACGTCCTGACTTTC. Protein sequence: CASRFDGPRGANVLTF. This sequence joins TRBV10-1 and TRBJ2-6; D not resolved. The CDR3 extends over 16 amino acids. Trimming removed 9 bases at V and 4 bases at J, with 19 bases between. Germline CDR1 WNHNN, CDR2 SYGVQD (reference sequence).

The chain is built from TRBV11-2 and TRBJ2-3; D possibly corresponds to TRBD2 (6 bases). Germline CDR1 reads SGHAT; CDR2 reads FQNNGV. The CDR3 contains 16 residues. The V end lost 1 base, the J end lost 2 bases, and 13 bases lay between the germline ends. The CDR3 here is CASSLAAGSPTDTQYF. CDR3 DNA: TGTGCCAGCAGCTTAGCTGCGGGAAGCCCCACAGATACGCAGTATTTT.

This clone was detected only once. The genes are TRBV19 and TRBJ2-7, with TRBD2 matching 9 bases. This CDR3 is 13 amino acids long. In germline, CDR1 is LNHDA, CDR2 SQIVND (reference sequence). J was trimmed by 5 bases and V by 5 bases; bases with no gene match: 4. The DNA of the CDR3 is TGTGCCAGTAGTGGAATAGCGGGAGACGAGCAGTACTTC. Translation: CASSGIAGDEQYF.

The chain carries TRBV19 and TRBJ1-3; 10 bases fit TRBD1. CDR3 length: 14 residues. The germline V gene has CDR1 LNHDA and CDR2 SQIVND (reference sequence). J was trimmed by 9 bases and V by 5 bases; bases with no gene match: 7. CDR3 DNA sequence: TGTGCCAGTAGTCTTCGACAGGGGGCTGGCACCATATATTTT. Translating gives CASSLRQGAGTIYF.

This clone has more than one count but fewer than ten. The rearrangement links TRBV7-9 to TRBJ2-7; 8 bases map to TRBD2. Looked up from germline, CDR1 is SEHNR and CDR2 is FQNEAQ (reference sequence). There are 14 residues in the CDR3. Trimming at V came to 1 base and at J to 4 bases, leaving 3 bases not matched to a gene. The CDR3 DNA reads TGTGCCAGCAGCTTAGTCGGCGGGAGGTACGAGCAGTACTTC. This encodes CASSLVGGRYEQYF. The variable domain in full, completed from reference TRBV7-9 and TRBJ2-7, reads DTGVSQNPRHKITKRGQNVTFRCDPISEHNRLYWYRQTLGQGPEFLTYFQNEAQLEKSRLLSDRFSAERPKGSFSTLEIQRTEQGDSAMYLCASSLVGGRYEQYFGPGTRLTVT.

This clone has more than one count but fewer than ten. As DNA, the CDR3 is TGTGCCAGCAGCTTGATGTCGCTAGCACACGAGCAGTACTTC. Protein product: CASSLMSLAHEQYF. The J gene is TRBJ2-7, the V gene TRBV5-6, with D possibly matching TRBD2 (5 bases). Per the germline V gene, CDR1 is SGHDT and CDR2 is YYEEEE. The CDR3 covers 14 residues. V lost 1 base and J lost 5, with 13 bases in between.

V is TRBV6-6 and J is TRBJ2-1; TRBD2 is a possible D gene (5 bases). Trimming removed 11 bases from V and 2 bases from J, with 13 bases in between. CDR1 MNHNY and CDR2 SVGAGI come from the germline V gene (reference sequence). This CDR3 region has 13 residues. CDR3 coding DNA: TGTGCCTGCCGGGGTGCAACCTACAATGAGCAGTTCTTC. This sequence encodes CACRGATYNEQFF.